This T cell receptor beta chain was identified during a study of blood T cell repertoires in COVID-19. As for the study in general: T cells, B-cell-depleted T cells, or PBMCs supplied cDNA or gDNA.

Original processing methods: For nucleated cells, counts were estimated from reference gene primer amplification. Here immunoSEQ multiplex PCR was the method, and the copy in TCRdb shows in-frame clones only, minus some. The V and J calls and clone size are taken from that table; D and trimming were inferred from the DNA. The data hold roughly 25,000 clones, with approximately 84% observed a single time. Germline V gene sequence: CDR1 LGHDT, CDR2 YNNKEL (reference sequence). This CDR3 is built from 15 residues. After removal of 2 bases from V and 6 bases from J, the junction contained 8 bases not matched to a gene.

Sequencing was performed on peripheral blood. This sequence was found in a woman aged 80 or older with acute or convalescent COVID-19. This chain joins TRBV3-1 (or the pseudogene TRBV3-2) and TRBJ2-7; 9 nucleotides line up with TRBD1. This chain's CDR3 is CASSQHGTGNSEQYF. CDR3 sequence (DNA): TGTGCCAGCAGCCAACACGGGACAGGGAATAGCGAGCAGTACTTC.